One and the same sample provided the 32 T cell receptor beta chains below, sequenced in a study of blood T cells in healthy people across ages. Combining a sample-barcoded 5' primer with a J-beta primer mix, a second PCR ran for about 7 to 12 cycles. TCRdb called the 5' RACE reads again in MiXCR, with one record for every CDR3 protein. Seen here are around 1.7 million distinct CDR3 sequences, roughly 27% observed once, and the top ten hold approximately 7.7%. The sample taken for sequencing was blood. The receptors originated from a woman younger than 45 in good health.

Comments on this clonotype: The junction departs from the called germline gene at one end, perhaps through a read error. The chain links TRBV5-1 to TRBJ1-6, with D perhaps matching TRBD1 (6 bases). The germline V gene has CDR1 SGHRS and CDR2 YFSETQ. This CDR3 contains 14 residues. The CDR3 DNA reads TGCGCCAGCAGCTTGGCCGACAGGAATTCACCCCCCCACTTT. Translation gives CASSLADRNSPPHF.

This clonotype has a count of ten or more. The gene calls are TRBV20-1 and TRBJ2-1; D call uncertain. V was trimmed by 6 bases and J by 0 bases, leaving 9 bases between them. This CDR3 has 13 residues. Per the germline V gene, CDR1 is DFQATT and CDR2 is SNEGSKA (reference sequence). The CDR3 here is CSAARSSYNEQFF. The CDR3 region has the DNA TGCAGTGCCGCCAGGAGCTCCTACAATGAGCAGTTCTTC.

This clonotype was found a few times. The chain has TRBV7-3 and TRBJ1-1; D unresolved. This CDR3 has 16 amino acids. Trimming cost V 3 bases and J 1 base, with 15 bases left between them. From germline, CDR1 is SGHTA and CDR2 FQGTGA. CDR3 DNA sequence: TGTGCCAGCAGCTTCCCGCCCTACGACGGGAACACTGAAGCTTTCTTT. Encoded protein: CASSFPPYDGNTEAFF.

The chain recombines TRBV7-2 with TRBJ2-3; 9 bases line up with TRBD2. Germline loops: CDR1 SGHTA, CDR2 FQGNSA. This CDR3 contains 16 residues. V trimming: 4 bases; J trimming: 6 bases; junction bases outside the gene matches: 11. The CDR3 bases are TGTGCCAGCAGCTCCATGCCTAGCGGGGCAACGGATACGCAGTATTTT. Protein product: CASSSMPSGATDTQYF.

This chain connects TRBV14 to TRBJ2-7; D remains ambiguous. Between the trimmed V and J ends, which lost 4 bases and 3 bases, there was a span of 22 bases. From germline, CDR1 is SGHDN and CDR2 FVKESK. This CDR3 comprises 17 residues. The chain's CDR3 is CASSPGRAASRGYEQYF. The CDR3 region has the DNA TGTGCCAGCAGCCCAGGCCGGGCCGCGTCGCGCGGCTACGAGCAGTACTTC.

This clonotype has only a few counts. In DNA, the CDR3 is TGTGCCAGCAGCCAAGACAGGACATCCTACGAGCAGTACTTC. It specifies CASSQDRTSYEQYF. The V gene is TRBV3-1, the J gene TRBJ2-7; the D gene is possibly TRBD1 (5 bases). Deletions cut 0 bases from V and 1 base from J, with 7 bases between. The CDR3 consists of 14 residues. Germline values: CDR1 LGHDT, CDR2 YNNKEL (reference sequence).

In its sample, this clonotype was seen many times. J is TRBJ2-1 and V is TRBV29-1, with D uncertain. The CDR3 length is 11 residues. Trimming left V 2 bases short and J 6 bases short, with 5 bases between. CDR1 is SQVTM, CDR2 ANQGSEA, per germline. The CDR3 sequence is CSVETRNEQFF. CDR3 DNA sequence: TGCAGCGTTGAAACGCGCAATGAGCAGTTCTTC.

This clonotype occurred a few times. In DNA, the CDR3 is TGTGCCAGCAGCCCCCCAGCGGGGGCTTACAATGAGCAGTTCTTC. Amino acid sequence: CASSPPAGAYNEQFF. The chain combines TRBV5-6 with TRBJ2-1; TRBD2 agrees at 8 bases. In germline, CDR1 is SGHDT, CDR2 YYEEEE. V lost 4 bases, J lost 4 bases, and 7 bases stayed unmatched. This CDR3 is built from 15 residues.

This clonotype was recorded a few times. The gene calls are TRBV6-6 and TRBJ2-6, with TRBD1 matching over 8 bases. The germline V gene has CDR1 MNHNY and CDR2 SVGAGI (reference sequence). The CDR3 totals 17 residues. V dropped 4 bases and J dropped 0; count of bases not matched to a gene: 5. The CDR3 DNA is TGTGCCAGCAGTTCGACAGGGGTGGGCTCTGGGGCCAACGTCCTGACTTTC. Its protein product is CASSSTGVGSGANVLTF.

This clonotype occurred once. The chain links TRBV5-6 to TRBJ2-3; 7 nucleotides agree with TRBD2. CDR1 is SGHDT, CDR2 YYEEEE, per germline. V lost 2 bases, J lost 2 bases, and 5 bases stayed unmatched. The CDR3 covers 15 residues. CDR3 sequence reads: CASSFPQRDTDTQYF. Here the CDR3 DNA reads TGTGCCAGCAGCTTCCCGCAGCGGGACACAGATACGCAGTATTTT.

This clonotype has more than one count but fewer than ten. Germline is not matched at one junction end, which may reflect a read error. The chain couples TRBV20-1 to TRBJ1-5, with D perhaps TRBD1 (6 bases). In germline, CDR1 is DFQATT, CDR2 SNEGSKA (reference sequence). This CDR3 is 12 amino acids long. CDR3 bases: TGCAGGGCTAGGGAGGGGGGTCAGCCCCAGCATTTT. It is translated as CRAREGGQPQHF.

V is TRBV10-3 and J is TRBJ1-2, with a tentative D call TRBD1 (6 bases). The V gene's germline CDR1 is ENHRY and CDR2 SYGVKD. This CDR3 has 13 residues. V lost 6 bases, J lost 8 bases, and 16 bases lay in between. The CDR3 coding sequence is TGTGCCATCAGGGAGACAGGCCGTAGGGGCTACACCTTC. This sequence encodes CAIRETGRRGYTF.

This clonotype was counted at least ten times. This chain joins TRBV9 and TRBJ2-7; 8 bases are a match to TRBD1. J gave up 5 bases and V 3 bases, and 1 base lay outside the gene matches. Germline values: CDR1 SGDLS, CDR2 YYNGEE. This CDR3 has 12 amino acids. This CDR3 is CASSGTGNEQYF. CDR3 DNA sequence: TGTGCCAGCAGCGGGACAGGGAACGAGCAGTACTTC.

With regard to this clonotype: An end of the junction differs from the germline gene, which may be a read error. V is TRBV7-2 and J is TRBJ1-2; tentatively, D is TRBD1 (6 bases). The germline V gene encodes CDR1 SGHTA and CDR2 FQGNSA. This CDR3 has 15 residues. The CDR3 DNA sequence: TGTGTCAGCAGCTGGGCAGGGGCGATGAACTATGGCTACACCTTC. Protein product: CVSSWAGAMNYGYTF.

The table lists this clonotype with many counts. The chain couples TRBV7-2 to TRBJ2-7; 10 positions agree with TRBD1. The CDR3 runs 15 residues. Germline-derived CDR1 and CDR2 are SGHTA and FQGNSA. V lost 5 bases to trimming and J lost 2 bases; unmatched junction nucleotides: 6. CDR3 region: CASSPGTGVTYEQYF. The DNA for the CDR3 is TGTGCCAGCAGCCCCGGGACAGGGGTCACCTACGAGCAGTACTTC. Looking up the rest from reference TRBV7-2 and TRBJ2-7 gives the full variable domain: GAGVSQSPSNKVTEKGKDVELRCDPISGHTALYWYRQSLGQGLEFLIYFQGNSAPDKSGLPSDRFSAERTGGSVSTLTIQRTQQEDSAVYLCASSPGTGVTYEQYFGPGTRLTVT.

A few counts support this clonotype. The CDR3 bases are TGTGCCAGCAGTCCTTATCTCGGGGCCAGCTCCTACAATGAGCAGTTCTTC. Its protein product is CASSPYLGASSYNEQFF. The gene calls are TRBV28 and TRBJ2-1, with D perhaps TRBD1 or TRBD2 (5 bases each). CDR1 is MDHEN, CDR2 SYDVKM, per germline. V was trimmed by 5 bases and J by 0 bases, leaving 17 bases between them. This CDR3 contains 17 residues.

This clonotype has only a few counts. The chain uses TRBV9 and TRBJ2-5, with D tentatively TRBD1 (5 bases). The V gene's germline CDR1 is SGDLS and CDR2 YYNGEE. The CDR3 extends over 15 amino acids. Between the trimmed V and J ends, which lost 0 bases and 4 bases, there was a span of 13 bases. CDR3 protein: CASSVAPQGRETQYF. The DNA for the CDR3 is TGTGCCAGCAGCGTAGCTCCCCAGGGCCGAGAGACCCAGTACTTC.

For this clonotype: A read error is possible here, since a much larger clone lies one base away. Likely a read error: the CDR3 ends without its conserved phenylalanine or tryptophan. The chain carries TRBV7-2 and TRBJ2-7; D is uncertain. Between the trimmed V and J ends, which lost 0 bases and 2 bases, there was a span of 5 bases. Germline V gene lookup returns CDR1 SGHTA and CDR2 FQGNSA. This CDR3 is 13 amino acids long. As DNA, the CDR3 is TGTGCCAGCAGCTTAGCGCCTGCCTACGAGCAGTACTGC. Amino acid sequence: CASSLAPAYEQYC.

This clonotype turned up a few times. The chain joins TRBV15 to TRBJ2-6; TRBD2 agrees at 7 bases. From germline, CDR1 is LNHNV and CDR2 YYDKDF (reference sequence). The J segment lost 3 bases and the V segment lost 6 bases, leaving 14 bases of the junction unmatched. This CDR3 region has 18 residues. The CDR3 region is CATRSWGGGRSGANVLTF. The CDR3 nucleotides read TGTGCCACCAGGTCATGGGGGGGAGGGAGGAGTGGGGCCAACGTCCTGACTTTC.

V is TRBV20-1 and J is TRBJ2-1, with 8 bases fitting TRBD2. This CDR3 has 11 residues. Per the germline V gene, CDR1 is DFQATT and CDR2 is SNEGSKA (reference sequence). The V gene end was trimmed by 8 bases and the J gene end by 7 bases; junction bases not matched to a gene: 4. The CDR3 region is CSPGGANEQFF. The CDR3, as DNA: TGCAGTCCCGGGGGGGCAAATGAGCAGTTCTTC.

Notes on this clonotype: Because it lacks the conserved phenylalanine or tryptophan at the end, this CDR3 is likely a read error. CDR3 sequence reads: CSAREGRYTEAFS. In DNA form, the CDR3 reads TGCAGTGCTAGAGAGGGGCGGTACACTGAAGCTTTCTCT. The chain carries TRBV20-1 and TRBJ1-1; a weak D match, TRBD1 (5 bases). The CDR3 is 13 amino acids. Trimming pared 0 bases from V and 3 bases from J, leaving 8 bases between. Germline-derived CDR1 and CDR2 are DFQATT and SNEGSKA (reference sequence).

This clonotype has a handful of counts. This could be a read error, since a much larger clone is one nucleotide away. The chain recombines TRBV6-1 with TRBJ2-6, with D tentatively TRBD1 (6 bases). CDR1 and CDR2 (germline): MNHNS, SASEGT. CDR3 length: 15 residues. This CDR3 reads CASSGTDSGANVRTF. For the CDR3, the DNA is TGTGCCAGCAGTGGGACAGACTCTGGGGCCAACGTCCGGACTTTC.

In this sample, this clonotype turned up a few times. The junction shows a germline mismatch at one end, possibly a read error. The chain couples TRBV7-9 to TRBJ2-1; no definite D call. Germline assignment: CDR1 SEHNR and CDR2 FQNEAQ (reference sequence). This CDR3 contains 14 residues. The CDR3 DNA is TGTGCCAGCAGCCCCCGGCAGGTCTACAATGGGCAGTTCTTC. Residues: CASSPRQVYNGQFF.

Turning to this clonotype: A much larger clone is a single base away; this may be a read error. The chain combines TRBV7-8 with TRBJ2-7, with a possible D match to TRBD1 (6 bases). The CDR3 is 15 amino acids. The germline V and J ends were trimmed by 4 bases and 7 bases, with 20 bases remaining between them. Germline V gene sequence: CDR1 SGHVS, CDR2 FQNEAQ. The CDR3 region is CASSSGTGIYNEQYF. The DNA for the CDR3 is TGTGCCAGCAGCTCCGGTACAGGGATCTACAATGAGCAGTACTTC.

This clonotype was observed a few times. The chain employs TRBV4-1 and TRBJ2-1; tentatively, D is TRBD1 or TRBD2 (5 bases each). The V gene lost 1 base and the J gene lost 7 bases, with 17 bases spanning the gap. Germline CDR1 is MGHRA and CDR2 is YSYEKL. This CDR3 contains 16 residues. CDR3 in amino acids: CASSQVIRAPGNEQFF. As DNA, the CDR3 is TGCGCCAGCAGCCAAGTAATCAGGGCGCCGGGGAATGAGCAGTTCTTC.

This chain joins TRBV27 and TRBJ2-7; 9 bases line up with TRBD2. The CDR3 consists of 14 residues. Trimming cost V 4 bases and J 6 bases; bases outside gene matches: 7. Germline CDR1 is MNHEY and CDR2 is SMNVEV (reference sequence). The CDR3 bases are TGTGCCAGCAGTTCAGGCGGTAGCGGGAGCGAGCAGTACTTC. Translation gives CASSSGGSGSEQYF.

In DNA, the CDR3 is TGCGCCAGCAGCCAAGAGGAGGGTACCTCCTACGAGCAGTACTTC. Its translation: CASSQEEGTSYEQYF. The chain employs TRBV4-1 and TRBJ2-4; D is perhaps TRBD2 (6 bases). Judging by the DNA end, TRBJ2-7 fits better; the J call may be wrong. Looked up from germline, CDR1 is MGHRA and CDR2 is YSYEKL. This CDR3 comprises 15 residues.

At least ten counts were recorded for this clonotype. The chain carries TRBV10-3 and TRBJ2-7; D possibly corresponds to TRBD1 (5 bases). Germline lookup yields CDR1 ENHRY and CDR2 SYGVKD. Trimming pared 2 bases from V and 2 bases from J, leaving 16 bases between. The CDR3 length is 16 residues. The CDR3 coding sequence is TGTGCCATCAGTGAGCCCGAAGGGGTCCTCCCCTACGAGCAGTACTTC. Translation: CAISEPEGVLPYEQYF.

The chain links TRBV20-1 to TRBJ2-7, with TRBD2 matching over 7 bases. The ends lost 3 bases at V and 7 bases at J; junction bases unmatched: 15. Germline assignment: CDR1 DFQATT and CDR2 SNEGSKA (reference sequence). The CDR3 consists of 15 residues. In DNA, the CDR3 is TGCAGTGCTAGGACCCTCTTTGCGGGGGTGAATGAGCAGTACTTC. It specifies CSARTLFAGVNEQYF.

A word on this clonotype: A much larger clone differs by one base, so this may be a read error. This chain connects TRBV6-6 to TRBJ1-2, with D unclear. The V end lost 0 bases, the J end lost 4 bases, and 9 bases lay between the germline ends. The CDR3 has 14 amino acids. Germline V gene sequence: CDR1 MNHNY, CDR2 SVGAGI (reference sequence). The CDR3 is CASSYSMEGYGYTF. As DNA, the CDR3 is TGTGCCAGCAGTTACTCGATGGAGGGCTATGGCTACACCTTC.

This clonotype was counted between two and nine times. The V call is TRBV20-1, the J call TRBJ2-5, with D possibly being TRBD1 or TRBD2 (5 bases each). Germline lookup yields CDR1 DFQATT and CDR2 SNEGSKA (reference sequence). Trimming stripped 3 bases from V and 11 bases from J, with 13 bases between. This CDR3 is 11 amino acids long. DNA for the CDR3: TGCAGTGCTAGTTTTTCGGGGCCTCAGTACTTC. It yields the protein CSASFSGPQYF.

The sample holds a few counts of this clonotype. The V and J genes are TRBV20-1 and TRBJ2-7, with 13 bases aligning to TRBD2. V trimming: 6 bases; J trimming: 10 bases; junction bases outside the gene matches: 21. CDR1 and CDR2 (germline): DFQATT, SNEGSKA (reference sequence). There are 17 residues in the CDR3. The CDR3 region has the DNA TGCAGTGCCCCCTCGAAGGGACTAGCGGGGCCGATGTCGTCTCAGTACTTC. Protein product: CSAPSKGLAGPMSSQYF.